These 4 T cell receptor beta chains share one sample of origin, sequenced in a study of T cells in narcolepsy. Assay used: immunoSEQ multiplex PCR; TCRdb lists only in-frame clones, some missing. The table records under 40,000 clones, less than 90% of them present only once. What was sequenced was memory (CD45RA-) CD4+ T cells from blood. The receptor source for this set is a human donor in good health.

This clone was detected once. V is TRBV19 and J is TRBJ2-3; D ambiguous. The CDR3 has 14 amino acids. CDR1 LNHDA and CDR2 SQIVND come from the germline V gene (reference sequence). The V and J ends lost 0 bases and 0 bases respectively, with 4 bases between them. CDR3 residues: CASSIDRSTDTQYF. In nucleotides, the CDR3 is TGTGCCAGTAGTATAGACAGGAGCACAGATACGCAGTATTTT. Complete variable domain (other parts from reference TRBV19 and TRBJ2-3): DGGITQSPKYLFRKEGQNVTLSCEQNLNHDAMYWYRQDPGQGLRLIYYSQIVNDFQKGDIAEGYSVSREKKESFPLTVTSAQKNPTAFYLCASSIDRSTDTQYFGPGTRLTVL.

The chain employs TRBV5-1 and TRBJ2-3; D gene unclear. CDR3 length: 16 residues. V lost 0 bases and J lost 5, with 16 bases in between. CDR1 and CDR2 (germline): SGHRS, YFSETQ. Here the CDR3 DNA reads TGCGCCAGCAGCTTGGCCGCTGGCCCGACGGGAGATACGCAGTATTTT. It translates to CASSLAAGPTGDTQYF. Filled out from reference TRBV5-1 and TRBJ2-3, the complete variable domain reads KAGVTQTPRYLIKTRGQQVTLSCSPISGHRSVSWYQQTPGQGLQFLFEYFSETQRNKGNFPGRFSGRQFSNSRSEMNVSTLELGDSALYLCASSLAAGPTGDTQYFGPGTRLTVL.

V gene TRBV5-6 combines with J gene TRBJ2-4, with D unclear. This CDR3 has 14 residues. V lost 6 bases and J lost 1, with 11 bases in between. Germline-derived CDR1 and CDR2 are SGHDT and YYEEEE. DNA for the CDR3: TGTGCCAGCACCCAAGCCGAGGCCAAAAACATTCAGTACTTC. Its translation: CASTQAEAKNIQYF.

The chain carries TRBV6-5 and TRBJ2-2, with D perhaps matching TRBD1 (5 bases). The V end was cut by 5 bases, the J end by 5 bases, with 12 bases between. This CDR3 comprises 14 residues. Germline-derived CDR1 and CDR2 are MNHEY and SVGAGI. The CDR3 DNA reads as TGTGCCAGCAGTGCCAAGAAGGGGACCGGGGAGCTGTTTTTT. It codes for CASSAKKGTGELFF.